These 5 T cell receptor beta chains were all obtained from the same sample, sequenced in a study of T-cell memory formation after mild COVID-19. One entry per CDR3 protein, called by TCRdb with MiXCR from the 5' RACE reads. The data hold about 500,000 distinct CDR3 sequences, with 20% observed a single time. The sample was PBMCs or a T cell subset sorted from them (not recorded which). The receptors stem from an adult woman who had mild COVID-19 (a few samples of this study predate the infection). Cell type and time point are not known.

The chain couples TRBV18 to TRBJ1-1; 7 bases match TRBD1. CDR1 KGHSH and CDR2 LQKENI come from the germline V gene. CDR3 length equals 14 residues. V lost 8 bases, J lost 2 bases, and 8 bases stayed unmatched. The CDR3 loop reads CASHSRGVNTEAFF. CDR3 coding DNA: TGTGCCAGCCACTCCAGGGGGGTTAACACTGAAGCTTTCTTT.

V gene TRBV4-2 combines with J gene TRBJ1-4; D might be TRBD1 (5 bases). The CDR3 loop spans 15 amino acids. Trimming left V 0 bases short and J 7 bases short, with 12 bases between. Germline lookup yields CDR1 LGHNA and CDR2 YNFKEQ. CDR3 DNA: TGTGCCAGCAGCCAAGAATCCCAGGGAGGTGAAAAACTGTTTTTT. Its protein is CASSQESQGGEKLFF.

This clonotype was counted many times. The chain links TRBV15 to TRBJ2-7; 7 bases agree with TRBD1. From germline, CDR1 is LNHNV and CDR2 YYDKDF (reference sequence). The CDR3 consists of 15 residues. The trim removed 1 base at V and 0 bases at J, leaving 3 bases unmatched. The DNA for the CDR3 is TGTGCCACCAGCAGAGGGACAGGCGTCTCCTACGAGCAGTACTTC. Residues: CATSRGTGVSYEQYF. Filled out from reference TRBV15 and TRBJ2-7, the complete variable domain reads DAMVIQNPRYQVTQFGKPVTLSCSQTLNHNVMYWYQQKSSQAPKLLFHYYDKDFNNEADTPDNFQSRRPNTSFCFLDIRSPGLGDTAMYLCATSRGTGVSYEQYFGPGTRLTVT.

The chain uses TRBV12-3 or TRBV12-4 and TRBJ1-4; TRBD1 matches at 7 bases. The length of the CDR3 is 14 residues. J gave up 8 bases and V 6 bases, and 9 bases lay outside the gene matches. The CDR3 DNA follows: TGTGCCAGCAGACCAGGGGGGAGGTTAGAAAAACTGTTTTTT. This translates into CASRPGGRLEKLFF.

The CDR3 region is CASSSTRHEGYTF. The DNA for the CDR3 is TGTGCCAGCAGCTCGACCCGGCATGAGGGCTACACCTTC. The chain carries TRBV7-2 and TRBJ1-2; unclear D gene. Trimming took 4 bases from V and 8 from J, leaving 14 bases between them. The germline V gene encodes CDR1 SGHTA and CDR2 FQGNSA. The CDR3 is made up of 13 amino acids.